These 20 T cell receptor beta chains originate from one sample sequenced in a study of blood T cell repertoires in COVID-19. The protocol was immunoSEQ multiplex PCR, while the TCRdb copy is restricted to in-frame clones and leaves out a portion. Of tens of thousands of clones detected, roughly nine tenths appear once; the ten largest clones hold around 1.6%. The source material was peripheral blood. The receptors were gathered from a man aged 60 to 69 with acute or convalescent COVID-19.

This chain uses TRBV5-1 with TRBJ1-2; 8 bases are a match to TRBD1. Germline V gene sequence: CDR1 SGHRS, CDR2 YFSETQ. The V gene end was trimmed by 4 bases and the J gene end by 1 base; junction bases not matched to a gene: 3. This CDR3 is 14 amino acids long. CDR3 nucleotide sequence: TGCGCCAGCAGCCTGACAGGGGATAACTATGGCTACACCTTC. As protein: CASSLTGDNYGYTF.

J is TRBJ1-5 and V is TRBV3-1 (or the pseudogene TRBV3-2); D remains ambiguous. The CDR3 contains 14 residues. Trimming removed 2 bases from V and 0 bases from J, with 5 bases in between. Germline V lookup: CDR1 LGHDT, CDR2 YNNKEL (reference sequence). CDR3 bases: TGTGCCAGCAGCCAAAAAGCTAGCAATCAGCCCCAGCATTTT. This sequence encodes CASSQKASNQPQHF.

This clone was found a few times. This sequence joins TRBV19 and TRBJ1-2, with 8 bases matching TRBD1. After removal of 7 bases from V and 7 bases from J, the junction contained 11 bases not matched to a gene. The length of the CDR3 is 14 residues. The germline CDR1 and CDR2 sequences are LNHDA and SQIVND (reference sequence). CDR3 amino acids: CASTMDREKSGYTF. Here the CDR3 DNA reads TGTGCCAGTACCATGGACAGGGAGAAGAGTGGCTACACCTTC.

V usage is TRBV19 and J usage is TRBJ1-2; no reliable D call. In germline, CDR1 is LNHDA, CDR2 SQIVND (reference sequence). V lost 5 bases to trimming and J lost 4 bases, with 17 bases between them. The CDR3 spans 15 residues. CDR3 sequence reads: CASSQVASKSYGYTF. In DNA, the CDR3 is TGTGCCAGTAGTCAAGTCGCCAGTAAAAGCTATGGCTACACCTTC.

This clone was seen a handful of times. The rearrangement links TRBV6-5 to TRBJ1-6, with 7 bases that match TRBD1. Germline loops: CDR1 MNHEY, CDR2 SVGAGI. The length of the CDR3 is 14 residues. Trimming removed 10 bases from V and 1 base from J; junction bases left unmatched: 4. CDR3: CAIRQGSYNSPLHF. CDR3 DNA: TGTGCCATACGACAGGGTTCCTATAATTCACCCCTCCACTTT.

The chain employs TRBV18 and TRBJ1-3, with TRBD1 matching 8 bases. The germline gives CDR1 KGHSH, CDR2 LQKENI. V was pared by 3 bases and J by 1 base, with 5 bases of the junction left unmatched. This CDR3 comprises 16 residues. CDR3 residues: CASSPLDRGSGNTIYF. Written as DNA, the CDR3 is TGTGCCAGCTCACCTCTAGACAGGGGATCTGGAAACACCATATATTTT.

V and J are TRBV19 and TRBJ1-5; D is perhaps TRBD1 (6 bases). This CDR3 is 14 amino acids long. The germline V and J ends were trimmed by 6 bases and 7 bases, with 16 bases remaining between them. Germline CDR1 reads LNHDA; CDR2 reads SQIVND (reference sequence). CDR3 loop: CASRKTGPAQPQHF. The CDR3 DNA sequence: TGTGCCAGTAGAAAAACAGGGCCGGCCCAGCCCCAGCATTTT.

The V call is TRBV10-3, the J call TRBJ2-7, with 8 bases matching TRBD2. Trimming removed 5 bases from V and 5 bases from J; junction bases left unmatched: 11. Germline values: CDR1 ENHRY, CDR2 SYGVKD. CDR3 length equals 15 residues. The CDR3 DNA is TGTGCCATCAGTCAACTCGGGACTAGTTCTGACGAGCAGTACTTC. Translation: CAISQLGTSSDEQYF.

This CDR3 is CASRVQGKYGYTF. CDR3 DNA sequence: TGTGCCAGTAGGGTACAGGGGAAGTATGGCTACACCTTC. The chain recombines TRBV19 with TRBJ1-2; 7 nucleotides line up with TRBD1. The CDR3 is 13 residues long. Germline V lookup: CDR1 LNHDA, CDR2 SQIVND (reference sequence). Unmatched junction bases numbered 6, after V lost 6 bases and J lost 5 bases.

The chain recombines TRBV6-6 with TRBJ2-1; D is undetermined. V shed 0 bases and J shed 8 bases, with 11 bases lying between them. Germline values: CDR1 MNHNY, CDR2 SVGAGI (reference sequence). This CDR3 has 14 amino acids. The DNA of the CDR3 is TGTGCCAGCAGTTACTCTTCGCGGTTCGATGAGCAGTTCTTC. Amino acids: CASSYSSRFDEQFF.

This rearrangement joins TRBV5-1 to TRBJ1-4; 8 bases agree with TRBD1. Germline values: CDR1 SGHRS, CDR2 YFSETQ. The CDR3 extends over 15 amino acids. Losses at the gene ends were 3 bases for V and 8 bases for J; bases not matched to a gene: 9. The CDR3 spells CASSSGQGQREKLFF. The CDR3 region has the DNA TGCGCCAGCAGCTCTGGACAGGGTCAAAGGGAAAAACTGTTTTTT.

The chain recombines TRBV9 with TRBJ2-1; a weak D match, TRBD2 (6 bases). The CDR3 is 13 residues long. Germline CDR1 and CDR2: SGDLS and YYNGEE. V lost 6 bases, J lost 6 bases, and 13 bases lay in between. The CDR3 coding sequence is TGTGCCAGCACCGGTAGCGGTCTCAATGAGCAGTTCTTC. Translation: CASTGSGLNEQFF.

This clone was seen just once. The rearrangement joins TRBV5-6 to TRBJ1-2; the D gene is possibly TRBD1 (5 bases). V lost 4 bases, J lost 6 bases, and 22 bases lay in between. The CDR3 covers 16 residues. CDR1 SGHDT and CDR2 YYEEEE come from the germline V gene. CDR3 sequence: CASSQIVVTGRNGYTF. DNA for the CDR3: TGTGCCAGCAGCCAGATTGTTGTTACAGGACGGAATGGCTACACCTTC.

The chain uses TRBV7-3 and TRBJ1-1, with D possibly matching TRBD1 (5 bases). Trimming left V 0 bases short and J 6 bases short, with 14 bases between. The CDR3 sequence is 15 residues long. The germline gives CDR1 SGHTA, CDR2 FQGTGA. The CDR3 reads CASSLTGTGLAEAFF. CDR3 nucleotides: TGTGCCAGCAGCTTAACAGGGACGGGACTCGCTGAAGCTTTCTTT.

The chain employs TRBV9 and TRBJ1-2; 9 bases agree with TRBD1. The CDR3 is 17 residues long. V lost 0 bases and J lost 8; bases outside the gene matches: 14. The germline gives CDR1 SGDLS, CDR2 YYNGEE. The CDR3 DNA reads TGTGCCAGCAGCGTAGCTACTGGGACAGGGTTTATGGGAGGCTACACCTTC. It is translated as CASSVATGTGFMGGYTF.

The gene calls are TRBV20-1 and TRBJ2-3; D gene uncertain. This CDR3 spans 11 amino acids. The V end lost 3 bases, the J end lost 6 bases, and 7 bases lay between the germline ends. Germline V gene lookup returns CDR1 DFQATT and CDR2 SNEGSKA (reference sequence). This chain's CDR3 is CSASTEDTQYF. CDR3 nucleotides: TGCAGTGCTAGTACCGAGGATACGCAGTATTTT.

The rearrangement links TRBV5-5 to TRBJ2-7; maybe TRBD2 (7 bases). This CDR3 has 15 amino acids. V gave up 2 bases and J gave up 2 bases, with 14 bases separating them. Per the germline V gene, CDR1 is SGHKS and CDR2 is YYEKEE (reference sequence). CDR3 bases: TGTGCCAGCAGCTTTGGCGGGGGCCTCCCCTACGAGCAGTACTTC. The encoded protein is CASSFGGGLPYEQYF.

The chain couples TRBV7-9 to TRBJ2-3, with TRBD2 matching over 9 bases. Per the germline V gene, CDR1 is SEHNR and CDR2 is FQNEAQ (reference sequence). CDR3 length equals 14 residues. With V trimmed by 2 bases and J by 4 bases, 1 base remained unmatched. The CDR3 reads CASSLKRGADTQYF. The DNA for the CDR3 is TGTGCCAGCAGCTTAAAGCGGGGGGCAGATACGCAGTATTTT. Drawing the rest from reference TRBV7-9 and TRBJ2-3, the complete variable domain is DTGVSQNPRHKITKRGQNVTFRCDPISEHNRLYWYRQTLGQGPEFLTYFQNEAQLEKSRLLSDRFSAERPKGSFSTLEIQRTEQGDSAMYLCASSLKRGADTQYFGPGTRLTVL.

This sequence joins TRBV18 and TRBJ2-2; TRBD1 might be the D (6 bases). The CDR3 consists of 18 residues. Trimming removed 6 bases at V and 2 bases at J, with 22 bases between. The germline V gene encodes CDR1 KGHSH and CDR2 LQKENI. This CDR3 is CASSPKLPGELNTGELFF. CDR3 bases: TGTGCCAGCTCGCCAAAACTCCCAGGGGAGCTTAACACCGGGGAGCTGTTTTTT.

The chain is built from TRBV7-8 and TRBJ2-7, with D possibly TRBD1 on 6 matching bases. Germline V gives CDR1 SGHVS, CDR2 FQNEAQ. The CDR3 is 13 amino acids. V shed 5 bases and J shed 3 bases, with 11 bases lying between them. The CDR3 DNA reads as TGTGCCAGCAGCCTACAGGGTGGCTACGAGCAGTACTTC. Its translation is CASSLQGGYEQYF.